One and the same sample provided the 8 T cell receptor beta chains below, sequenced in a study of vaccination and CD4 T cells after COVID-19. Oncomine TCR Beta short-read sequencing was applied to DNA from cultured CD4+ T cells. TCRdb reprocessed the PCR reads via MiXCR and lists one record per CDR3 protein. The sample records over 20,000 distinct CDR3 sequences, around 38% being singletons. The treatment here: roughly 11-day PBMC culture with coronavirus spike peptide pools or control peptides (ViraFEST assay). Their antigens are not known. The sequencing used CD4+ T cells from blood, cultured in vitro, collected before SARS-CoV-2 vaccination. The receptors come from a human donor who received a COVID-19 vaccine.

This clonotype was seen more than once but under ten times. V and J are TRBV20-1 and TRBJ2-1; 9 nucleotides align to TRBD2. V shed 8 bases, J shed 7 bases, and the junction held 12 bases outside the gene matches. The CDR3 extends over 14 amino acids. The germline V gene has CDR1 DFQATT and CDR2 SNEGSKA (reference sequence). The CDR3 DNA reads TGCAGTTTTAGTAGGGGACTAGCTGAGAATGAGCAGTTCTTC. It specifies CSFSRGLAENEQFF.

This chain connects TRBV18 to TRBJ2-1, with 8 bases matching TRBD2. This CDR3 comprises 17 residues. The V segment lost 4 bases and the J segment 0 bases; nucleotides outside the gene matches: 8. Germline CDR1 is KGHSH and CDR2 is LQKENI. The CDR3 DNA sequence: TGTGCCAGCTCACGCTTCACTAGCGGCTCCTCCTACAATGAGCAGTTCTTC. Encoded protein: CASSRFTSGSSYNEQFF.

The chain uses TRBV11-2 and TRBJ2-7, with TRBD1 matching 7 bases. Germline trimming cut 0 bases from V and 5 bases from J; bases unmatched to any gene: 10. The CDR3 sequence is 16 residues long. Looked up from germline, CDR1 is SGHAT and CDR2 is FQNNGV. CDR3 bases: TGTGCCAGCAGCTTAGACCCCGACAGGGATTTTGACGAGCAGTACTTC. Encoded protein: CASSLDPDRDFDEQYF.

This chain links TRBV7-6 with TRBJ2-7, with D possibly matching TRBD2 (5 bases). CDR1 SGHVS and CDR2 FNYEAQ come from the germline V gene. This CDR3 comprises 16 residues. Trimming shortened V by 4 bases and J by 3 bases, and 19 bases separated the two germline ends. The CDR3 bases are TGTGCCAGCAGCTCCCTCTCGAGAGGGAATCACTACGAGCAGTACTTC. It specifies CASSSLSRGNHYEQYF.

Comment on this clonotype: A read error may account for a junction end that differs from germline. The chain carries TRBV12-3 or TRBV12-4 and TRBJ1-6; 8 nucleotides match TRBD1. This CDR3 spans 15 amino acids. The CDR3: CASTYSGGAGSPLYF. Written as DNA, the CDR3 is TGTGCCAGCACCTATTCAGGGGGCGCGGGTTCACCCCTCTACTTT.

The chain is built from TRBV10-2 and TRBJ2-7, with 9 positions matching TRBD1. CDR1 and CDR2 (germline): WSHSY, SAAADI. CDR3 size: 19 residues. V trimming: 0 bases; J trimming: 5 bases; junction bases outside the gene matches: 17. The CDR3 loop is CASSESRFFRDREFHEQYF. The CDR3 region has the DNA TGCGCCAGCAGTGAGTCGAGGTTCTTCCGGGACAGGGAATTCCACGAGCAGTACTTC.

This clonotype showed up just once. The CDR3 loop is CASSQGGGLNRETQYF. The DNA for the CDR3 is TGCGCCAGCAGCCAAGGGGGAGGCCTAAACAGAGAGACCCAGTACTTC. This sequence joins TRBV4-1 and TRBJ2-5; a possible D gene is TRBD2 (6 bases). V lost 1 base, J lost 4 bases, and 16 bases lay in between. The V gene's germline CDR1 is MGHRA and CDR2 YSYEKL. The length of the CDR3 is 16 residues.

The V call is TRBV5-1, the J call TRBJ2-5; 12 positions match TRBD1. V gave up 3 bases and J gave up 5 bases; unmatched junction bases: 5. The CDR3 extends over 15 amino acids. Germline assignment: CDR1 SGHRS and CDR2 YFSETQ. For the CDR3, the DNA is TGCGCCAGCAGCTCGGGGACAGGGGGCCGGGAGACCCAGTACTTC. This encodes CASSSGTGGRETQYF.